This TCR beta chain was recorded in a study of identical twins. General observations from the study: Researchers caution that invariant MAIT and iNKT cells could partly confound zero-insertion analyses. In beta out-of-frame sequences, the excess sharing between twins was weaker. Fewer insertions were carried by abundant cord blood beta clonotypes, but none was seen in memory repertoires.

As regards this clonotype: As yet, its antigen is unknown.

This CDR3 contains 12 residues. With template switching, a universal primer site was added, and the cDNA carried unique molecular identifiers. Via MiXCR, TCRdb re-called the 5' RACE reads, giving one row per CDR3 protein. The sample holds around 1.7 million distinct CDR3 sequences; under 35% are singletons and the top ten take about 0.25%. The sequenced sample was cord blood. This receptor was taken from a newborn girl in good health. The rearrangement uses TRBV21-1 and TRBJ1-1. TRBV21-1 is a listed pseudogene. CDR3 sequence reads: CASSRGEAEAFF. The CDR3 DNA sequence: TGTGCCAGCAGCAGGGGGGAGGCTGAAGCTTTCTTT.